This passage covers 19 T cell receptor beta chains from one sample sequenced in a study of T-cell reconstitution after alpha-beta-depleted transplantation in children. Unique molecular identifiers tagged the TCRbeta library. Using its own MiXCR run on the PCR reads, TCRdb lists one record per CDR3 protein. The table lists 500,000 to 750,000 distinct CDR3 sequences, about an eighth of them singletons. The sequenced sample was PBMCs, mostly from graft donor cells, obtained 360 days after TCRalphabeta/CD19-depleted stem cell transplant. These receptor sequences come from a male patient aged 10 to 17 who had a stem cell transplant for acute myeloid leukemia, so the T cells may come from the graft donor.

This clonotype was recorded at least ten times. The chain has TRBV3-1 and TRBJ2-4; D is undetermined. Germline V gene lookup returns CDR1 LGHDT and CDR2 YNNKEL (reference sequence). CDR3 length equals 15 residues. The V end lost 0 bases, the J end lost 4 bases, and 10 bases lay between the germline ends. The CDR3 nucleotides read TGTGCCAGCAGCCAAGATCCGAACAGTAAAAACATTCAGTACTTC. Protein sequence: CASSQDPNSKNIQYF.

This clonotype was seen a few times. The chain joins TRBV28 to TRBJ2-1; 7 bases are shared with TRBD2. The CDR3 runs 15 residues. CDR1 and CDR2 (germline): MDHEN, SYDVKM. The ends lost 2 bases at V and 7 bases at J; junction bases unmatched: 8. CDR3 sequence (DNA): TGTGCCAGCAGTTTACCCCGGACTAGAAGGAATGAGCAGTTCTTC. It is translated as CASSLPRTRRNEQFF.

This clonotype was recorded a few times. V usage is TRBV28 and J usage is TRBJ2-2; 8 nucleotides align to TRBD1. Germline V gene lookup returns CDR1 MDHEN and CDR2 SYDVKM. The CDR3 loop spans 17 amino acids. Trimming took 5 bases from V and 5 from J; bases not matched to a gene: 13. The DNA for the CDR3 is TGTGCCAGCAGTCCGCGGACAGGGAAGTCAACGACCGGGGAGCTGTTTTTT. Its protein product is CASSPRTGKSTTGELFF.

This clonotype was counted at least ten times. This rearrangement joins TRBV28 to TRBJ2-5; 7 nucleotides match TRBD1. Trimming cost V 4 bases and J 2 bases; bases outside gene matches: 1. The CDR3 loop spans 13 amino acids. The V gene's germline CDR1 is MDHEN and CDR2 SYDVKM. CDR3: CASSSDRQETQYF. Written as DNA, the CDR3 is TGTGCCAGCAGTTCGGACAGGCAAGAGACCCAGTACTTC.

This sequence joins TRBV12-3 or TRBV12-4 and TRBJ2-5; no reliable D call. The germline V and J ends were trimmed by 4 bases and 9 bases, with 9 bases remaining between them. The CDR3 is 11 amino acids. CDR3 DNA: TGTGCCAGCAGTTACGGGTTACCCCAGTACTTC. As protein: CASSYGLPQYF.

CDR3 region: CASSFVVWLTSGSVDTQYF. CDR3 in DNA: TGTGCCAGCAGTTTCGTCGTCTGGTTGACTAGCGGGAGTGTCGATACGCAGTATTTT. The V gene is TRBV28, the J gene TRBJ2-3; TRBD2 aligns across 12 bases. The CDR3 totals 19 residues. Germline V gene lookup returns CDR1 MDHEN and CDR2 SYDVKM. V lost 3 bases and J lost 6; bases outside the gene matches: 16. Using reference TRBV28 and TRBJ2-3 for the parts outside the CDR3, the full variable domain is DVKVTQSSRYLVKRTGEKVFLECVQDMDHENMFWYRQDPGLGLRLIYFSYDVKMKEKGDIPEGYSVSREKKERFSLILESASTNQTSMYLCASSFVVWLTSGSVDTQYFGPGTRLTVL.

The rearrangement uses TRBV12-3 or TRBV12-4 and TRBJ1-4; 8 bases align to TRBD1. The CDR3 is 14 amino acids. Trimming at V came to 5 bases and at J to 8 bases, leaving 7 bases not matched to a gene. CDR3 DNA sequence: TGTGCCAGCAGTCCCCGGACAGGGCGGGAAAAACTGTTTTTT. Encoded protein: CASSPRTGREKLFF.

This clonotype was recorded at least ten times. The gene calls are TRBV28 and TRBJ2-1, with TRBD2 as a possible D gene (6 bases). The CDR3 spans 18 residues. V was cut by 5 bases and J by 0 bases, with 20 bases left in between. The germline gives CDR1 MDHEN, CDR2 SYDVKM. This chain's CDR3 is CASSRGVPGLPSYNEQFF. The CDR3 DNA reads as TGTGCCAGCAGTCGTGGGGTACCGGGACTGCCCTCCTACAATGAGCAGTTCTTC.

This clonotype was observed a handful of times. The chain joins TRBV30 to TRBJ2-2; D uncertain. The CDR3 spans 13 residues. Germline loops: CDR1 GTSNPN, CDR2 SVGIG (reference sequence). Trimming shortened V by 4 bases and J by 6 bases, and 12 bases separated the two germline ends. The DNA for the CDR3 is TGTGCCTGGACCACCTCCGGTGCCGGGGAGCTGTTTTTT. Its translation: CAWTTSGAGELFF. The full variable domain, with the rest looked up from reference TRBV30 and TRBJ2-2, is SQTIHQWPATLVQPVGSPLSLECTVEGTSNPNLYWYRQAAGRGLQLLFYSVGIGQISSEVPQNLSASRPQDRQFILSSKKLLLSDSGFYLCAWTTSGAGELFFGEGSRLTVL.

CDR3 coding DNA: TGCGCCAGCAGCGGGACGGCGAGGAGCTCCTACGAGCAGTACTTC. It translates to CASSGTARSSYEQYF. The chain is built from TRBV10-2 and TRBJ2-7; D possibly matches TRBD1 or TRBD2 (5 bases each). The germline gives CDR1 WSHSY, CDR2 SAAADI. The CDR3 has 15 amino acids. V was clipped by 6 bases and J by 0 bases, with 15 bases between them.

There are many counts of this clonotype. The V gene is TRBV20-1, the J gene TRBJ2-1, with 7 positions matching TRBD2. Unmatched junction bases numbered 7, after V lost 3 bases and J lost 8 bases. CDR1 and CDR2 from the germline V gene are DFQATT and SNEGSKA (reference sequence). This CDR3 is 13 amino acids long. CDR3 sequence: CSASWTSVYEQFF. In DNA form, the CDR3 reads TGCAGTGCTAGCTGGACTAGTGTGTATGAGCAGTTCTTC.

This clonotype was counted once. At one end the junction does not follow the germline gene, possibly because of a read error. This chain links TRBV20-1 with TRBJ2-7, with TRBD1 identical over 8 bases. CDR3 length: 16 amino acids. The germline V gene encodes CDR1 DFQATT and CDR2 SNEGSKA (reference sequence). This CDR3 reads CCANEPGQGAAYEQYF. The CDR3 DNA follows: TGCTGTGCTAACGAACCCGGTCAGGGGGCAGCCTACGAGCAGTACTTC.

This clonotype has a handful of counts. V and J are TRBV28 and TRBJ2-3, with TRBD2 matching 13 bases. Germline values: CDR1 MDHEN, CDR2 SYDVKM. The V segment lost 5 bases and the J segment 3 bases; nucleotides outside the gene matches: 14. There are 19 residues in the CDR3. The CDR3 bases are TGTGCCAGCAGTCTCGACCCGGGACTAGCGGGAAAGGAGACAGATACGCAGTATTTT. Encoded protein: CASSLDPGLAGKETDTQYF.

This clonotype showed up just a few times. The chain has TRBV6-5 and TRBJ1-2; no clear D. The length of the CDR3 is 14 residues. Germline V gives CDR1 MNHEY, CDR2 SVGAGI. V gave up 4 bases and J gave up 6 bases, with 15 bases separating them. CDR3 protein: CASSSLLAADGYTF. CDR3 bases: TGTGCCAGCAGTTCCCTCTTGGCTGCCGATGGCTACACCTTC.

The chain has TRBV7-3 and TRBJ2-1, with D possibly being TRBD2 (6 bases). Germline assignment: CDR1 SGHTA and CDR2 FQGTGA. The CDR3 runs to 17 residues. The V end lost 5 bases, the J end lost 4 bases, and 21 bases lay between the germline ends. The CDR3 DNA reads TGTGCCAGCAGCCGAGGGGCCAGCGGAGGGGTATACAATGAGCAGTTCTTC. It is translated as CASSRGASGGVYNEQFF.

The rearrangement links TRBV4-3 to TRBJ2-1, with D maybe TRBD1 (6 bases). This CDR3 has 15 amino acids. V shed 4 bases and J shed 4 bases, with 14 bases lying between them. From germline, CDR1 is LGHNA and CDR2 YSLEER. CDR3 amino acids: CASSLRPRGYNEQFF. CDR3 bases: TGCGCCAGCAGCCTCAGGCCGAGGGGGTACAATGAGCAGTTCTTC.

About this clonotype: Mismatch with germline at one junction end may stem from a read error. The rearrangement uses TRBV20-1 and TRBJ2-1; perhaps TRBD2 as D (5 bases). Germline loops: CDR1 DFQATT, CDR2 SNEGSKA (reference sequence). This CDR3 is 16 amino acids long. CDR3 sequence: CCAPPQRRISYNEQFF. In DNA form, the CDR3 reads TGCTGTGCTCCGCCCCAGCGGCGGATATCCTACAATGAGCAGTTCTTC.

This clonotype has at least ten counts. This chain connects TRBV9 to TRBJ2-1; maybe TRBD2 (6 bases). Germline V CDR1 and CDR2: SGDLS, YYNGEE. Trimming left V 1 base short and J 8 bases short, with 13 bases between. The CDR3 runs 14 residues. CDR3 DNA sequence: TGTGCCAGCAGCGTATCGGGAGTCGGCGATGAGCAGTTCTTC. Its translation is CASSVSGVGDEQFF.

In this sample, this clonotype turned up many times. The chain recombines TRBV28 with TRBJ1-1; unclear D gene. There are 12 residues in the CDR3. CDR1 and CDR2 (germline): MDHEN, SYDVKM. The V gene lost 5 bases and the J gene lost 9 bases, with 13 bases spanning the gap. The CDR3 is CASSPRGSQAFF. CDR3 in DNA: TGTGCCAGCAGTCCCCGAGGCAGCCAAGCTTTCTTT.